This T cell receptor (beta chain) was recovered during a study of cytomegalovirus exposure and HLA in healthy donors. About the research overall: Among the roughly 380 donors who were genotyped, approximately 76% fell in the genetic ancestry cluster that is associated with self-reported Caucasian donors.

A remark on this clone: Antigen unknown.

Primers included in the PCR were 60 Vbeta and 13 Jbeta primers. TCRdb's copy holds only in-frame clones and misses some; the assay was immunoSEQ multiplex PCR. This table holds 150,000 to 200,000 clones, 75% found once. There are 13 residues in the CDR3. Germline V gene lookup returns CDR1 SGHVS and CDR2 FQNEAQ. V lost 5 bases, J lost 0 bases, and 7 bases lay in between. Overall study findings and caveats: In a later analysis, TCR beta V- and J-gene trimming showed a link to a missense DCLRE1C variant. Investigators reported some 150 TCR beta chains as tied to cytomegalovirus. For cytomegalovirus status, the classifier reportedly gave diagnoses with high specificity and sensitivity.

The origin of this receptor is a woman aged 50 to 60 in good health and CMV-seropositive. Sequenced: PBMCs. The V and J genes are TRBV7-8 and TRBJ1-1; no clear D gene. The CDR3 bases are TGTGCCAGCAGCATAATATTGAACACTGAAGCTTTCTTT. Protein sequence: CASSIILNTEAFF.